This record looks at one T cell receptor beta chain sequence and its context. This entry is derived from a study of blood T cell repertoires in COVID-19. About the research overall: Acute and convalescent COVID-19 specimens originated in the United States, Italy and Spain. PBMCs, B-cell-depleted T cells, or T cells were the source of the cDNA or gDNA that made up the material.

Original analysis: For nucleated cells, counts were estimated from reference gene primer amplification. Sequenced by immunoSEQ multiplex PCR; TCRdb stores in-frame clones only, minus some. Clonal size and the V and J genes are those of that table, whereas D and trimming came from the DNA. This sample yields over 600,000 clones, of which 80% to 90% are seen a single time; roughly 0.25% belongs to the top ten. The CDR3 covers 13 residues. V shed 6 bases and J 4 bases; nucleotides not matched to a gene: 3. Germline V gene data show CDR1 as LNHDA and CDR2 as SQIVND (reference sequence). The source of this sequence is a woman aged 18 to 35 with acute or convalescent COVID-19. Sequencing used peripheral blood. The chain is built from TRBV19 and TRBJ2-1; 7 bases align to TRBD1. CDR3 amino acids: CASRGTEYNEQFF. In DNA, the CDR3 is TGTGCCAGTAGGGGGACAGAGTACAATGAGCAGTTCTTC.